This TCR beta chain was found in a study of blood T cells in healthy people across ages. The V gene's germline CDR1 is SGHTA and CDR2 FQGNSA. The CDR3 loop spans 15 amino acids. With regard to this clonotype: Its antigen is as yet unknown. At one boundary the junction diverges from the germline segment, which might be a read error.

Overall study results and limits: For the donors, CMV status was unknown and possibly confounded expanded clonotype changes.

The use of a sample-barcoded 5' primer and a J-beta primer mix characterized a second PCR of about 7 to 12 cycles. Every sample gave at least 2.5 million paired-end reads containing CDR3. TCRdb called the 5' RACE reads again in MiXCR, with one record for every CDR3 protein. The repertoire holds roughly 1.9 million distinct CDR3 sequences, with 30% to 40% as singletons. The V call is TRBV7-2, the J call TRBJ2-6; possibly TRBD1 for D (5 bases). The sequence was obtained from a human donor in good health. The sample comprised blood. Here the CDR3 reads CASSPVESGANVQTF. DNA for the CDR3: TGTGCCAGCAGCCCCGTTGAAAGTGGGGCCAACGTCCAGACTTTC.